Sequencing of this T cell receptor (beta chain) was carried out in a study of a mutant IDH1 vaccine in newly diagnosed glioma. The wider study: Standard pretreatment was either radiotherapy, temozolomide, or, for most, radiochemotherapy with temozolomide.

As concerns this clone: What it recognizes is unknown. The junction departs from the called germline gene at one end, perhaps through a read error.

Assay used: immunoSEQ multiplex PCR; TCRdb lists only in-frame clones, some missing. The sample includes over 60,000 clones, about four fifths seen only once; the top ten take about 4.9%. The CDR3 consists of 14 residues. Germline-derived CDR1 and CDR2 are KGHSH and LQKENI. Time point indicated: week 35, safety follow-up. The content of each vaccine dose was 300 ug of mutant IDH1 20-mer peptide, and topical imiquimod accompanied it. This TCR derives from a man in his forties with glioma. Sample: PBMCs, taken from a glioma patient whose treatment included an IDH1 peptide vaccine. This chain links TRBV18 with TRBJ2-7; D gene unclear. The CDR3 DNA reads TGTGCCAGCTCTCCACCCGGACGTTCCTACGAGCAGTACTTC. Translation: CASSPPGRSYEQYF.